This T cell receptor beta chain derives from a study of circulating tumor DNA in untreated peripheral T-cell lymphoma (dated by TCRdb to the early 2020s). Results and caveats for the whole study, not just this receptor: Tumor-specific clonotypes were identified in about three quarters of patients, with identification achieved from 86% of baseline tissues and 67% of baseline serum samples.

Tumor-specific TCR clonotypes were identified by sequencing baseline tumor tissue collected before treatment. Next-generation sequencing of T-cell receptor sequences was used to monitor peripheral T-cell lymphoma patients receiving frontline treatment on a trial. Library creation used the immunoSEQ multiplex PCR assay. The source is immuneACCESS, and TCRdb retained only in-frame sequences with V and J called. Part of the clones is not carried over; for the studies checked, unresolved V genes explain less than half of this, and the remainder is unexplained. The sample yields 6,600 or so clones; about 60% were counted once. Of the sample, about 50% falls within the top ten clones. The germline V gene encodes CDR1 WSHSY and CDR2 SAAADI. The CDR3 runs 15 residues from the cysteine to the phenylalanine. Only CDR3 DNA is held: 45 bases, read in frame from base 1. The junction shows trimming of 0 bases on V and 6 bases on J, plus 12 bases between the germline ends.

Worth noting for this clone: Its antigen is currently not known. Base quality data are lacking; no much larger clone is found one base away.

Recombination linked TRBV10-2 to TRBJ1-5, with TRBD1 as a weak D call on 6 bases. The specimen sequenced was tumor tissue. The source is a human donor with peripheral T-cell lymphoma. The sequenced DNA: TGCGCCAGCAGTGAGTCCGGACAGCTTCTTCAGCCCCAGCATTTT. Translated, it reads CASSESGQLLQPQHF.